This is a list of T cell receptor beta chains from one sample in a study of beta chain features in type 1 diabetes. Sequencing used immunoSEQ multiplex PCR; TCRdb keeps in-frame clones, though not all of them. The profile shows about 150,000 clones, 8.5% to 12% of them singletons. The sample was naive CD4+ T cells from blood. The receptors derive from a man aged 18-30 years in good health. The CDR3 runs from the conserved cysteine through the conserved F or W. D genes are given only for firm matches. For some rows the clone size is stated as once, few or many, or as a class when expanded; others skip it.

clone_size d_call j_call v_call cdr3_length cdr3_nt cdr3_aa
few TRBD2 TRBJ2-1 TRBV6-1 15 TGTGCCAGCGGAGGGGCAGCGGGGTACTACAATGAGCAGTTCTTC CASGGAAGYYNEQFF
few . TRBJ2-7 TRBV5-4 12 TGTGCCAGCAGAGGTGGGGGGTACGAGCAGTACTTC CASRGGGYEQYF
few TRBD1 TRBJ1-4 TRBV6-5 15 TGTGCCAGCAGTTTAACAGGGGGAACTAATGAAAAACTGTTTTTT CASSLTGGTNEKLFF
. TRBD2 TRBJ2-3 TRBV9 16 TGTGCCAGCAGCTTTGGACTAGCGGGGGTGTCAGATACGCAGTATTTT CASSFGLAGVSDTQYF
many TRBD2 TRBJ2-3 TRBV15 15 TGTGCCACCAGCTTAGGACTAGCGGGCACAGATACGCAGTATTTT CATSLGLAGTDTQYF
few . TRBJ1-2 TRBV11-2 18 TGTGCCAGCAGCTTAGAGGAAGGGGTACCCCATCTAAGGCGGGGCTACACCTTC CASSLEEGVPHLRRGYTF
. TRBD1 TRBJ2-3 TRBV4-2 17 TGTGCCAGCAGCCAAGACCCGGGACAGGGTATCACAGATACGCAGTATTTT CASSQDPGQGITDTQYF
many . TRBJ1-4 TRBV7-2 15 TGTGCCAGCAGCGAAACGTCCCTAGGACAGGAAAAACTGTTTTTT CASSETSLGQEKLFF
. . TRBJ2-5 TRBV6-5 13 TGTGCCAGCACAAGGTCCTACGGGGAGACCCAGTACTTC CASTRSYGETQYF
few . TRBJ2-3 TRBV6-4 14 TGTGCCAGCAGTCCTTCGTCCAGCACAGATACGCAGTATTTT CASSPSSSTDTQYF
many TRBD1 TRBJ2-5 TRBV15 16 TGTGCCACCAGCCCAAGGCGGAGGACAGGCGGGGAGACCCAGTACTTC CATSPRRRTGGETQYF
. . TRBJ2-1 TRBV19 15 TGTGCCAGTAGTATGGGAGGTAGCTCGTACAATGAGCAGTTCTTC CASSMGGSSYNEQFF
. . TRBJ2-7 TRBV30 13 TGTGCCTGGACAGGCCATGATACTTACGAGCAGTACTTC CAWTGHDTYEQYF
. TRBD1 TRBJ2-1 TRBV12-5 15 TGTGCTAGTGGTTCCACTCGACAGGGGTACAATGAGCAGTTCTTC CASGSTRQGYNEQFF
. . TRBJ2-1 TRBV6-5 13 TGTGCCAGCAGACTGACTAGGGGCGATGAGCAGTTCTTC CASRLTRGDEQFF
. . TRBJ1-2 TRBV2 13 TGTGCCAGCAGTGAGACAGGACCGTATGGCTACACCTTC CASSETGPYGYTF
few TRBD2 TRBJ2-7 TRBV7-8 14 TGTGCCAGCAGCCGGACTAGCGGAACCAGGGAGCAGTACTTC CASSRTSGTREQYF
many . TRBJ1-6 TRBV4-2 15 TGTGCCAGCAGCCAAGAGTACAGTCTTCCCTCACCCCTCCACTTT CASSQEYSLPSPLHF
few TRBD2 TRBJ2-1 TRBV10-3 15 TGTGCCATCAGAGATATAGCGGGGGGCTACAATGAGCAGTTCTTC CAIRDIAGGYNEQFF
few . TRBJ1-4 TRBV28 14 TGTGCCAGCAGTACCGGGACGGCGGGAGAAAAACTGTTTTTT CASSTGTAGEKLFF
few . TRBJ2-7 TRBV7-2 13 TGTGCCAGCAGCTTTCTATCTTCCTACGAGCAGTACTTC CASSFLSSYEQYF
few . TRBJ1-6 TRBV7-3 12 TGTGCCAGCAGTACAGGGAATTCACCCCTCCACTTT CASSTGNSPLHF
few . TRBJ1-1 TRBV4-1 15 TGCGCCAGCAGCCAAGAATCCAGGGCGAACACTGAAGCTTTCTTT CASSQESRANTEAFF
. TRBD1 TRBJ2-5 TRBV4-1 15 TGCGCCAGCAGCCCGGGACAGGAAAACCAAGAGACCCAGTACTTC CASSPGQENQETQYF
. . TRBJ1-1 TRBV7-8 14 TGTGCCAGCAGCTACCAGGGGATGAACACTGAAGCTTTCTTT CASSYQGMNTEAFF
. TRBD2 TRBJ2-2 TRBV9 18 TGTGCCAGCAGCGTAGGAGTAGCGGGGGGCCAGGACACCGGGGAGCTGTTTTTT CASSVGVAGGQDTGELFF
. . TRBJ2-7 TRBV9 14 TGTGCCAGCAGCGTAGGAACAGCCCCCTACGAGCAGTACTTC CASSVGTAPYEQYF
few . TRBJ2-5 TRBV10-2 13 TGCGCCAGCAGTGTGCGGGGTCAAGAGACCCAGTACTTC CASSVRGQETQYF
few . TRBJ1-2 TRBV19 13 TGTGCCAGTAGTTTGGGGCAGGACTATGGCTACACCTTC CASSLGQDYGYTF
few . TRBJ2-7 TRBV10-3 15 TGTGCCATCAGTGGGTCCCCGGGACTCACCTACGAGCAGTACTTC CAISGSPGLTYEQYF
. . TRBJ1-6 TRBV5-1 15 TGCGCCAGCAGCTTCGTAACAGGGATCGATTCACCCCTCCACTTT CASSFVTGIDSPLHF
few TRBD1 TRBJ1-4 TRBV5-6 15 TGTGCCAGCAGCCAGGGGGACAGGGATCGGGGAAAACTGTTTTTT CASSQGDRDRGKLFF
. TRBD1 TRBJ2-7 TRBV4-1 16 TGCGCCAGCAGCCAAGAATATGTAGACAGGGGCCACGAGCAGTACTTC CASSQEYVDRGHEQYF
. TRBD1 TRBJ1-1 TRBV6-6 15 TGTGCCAGCATTGACCGACAGGGTGGTTGGACTGAAGCTTTCTTT CASIDRQGGWTEAFF
. . TRBJ1-6 TRBV2 16 TGTGCCAGCAGTGAACGGGGACTACCCCACAATTCACCCCTCCACTTT CASSERGLPHNSPLHF
. TRBD2 TRBJ2-1 TRBV7-9 16 TGCGCCAGCAGCCAACAGACTAGCGGGGGGATCTATGAGCAGTTCTTC CASSQQTSGGIYEQFF
. TRBD2 TRBJ2-2 TRBV6-1 13 TGTGCCAGCATGGGGGGGATCACCGGGGAGCTGTTTTTT CASMGGITGELFF
. . TRBJ2-7 TRBV11-2 15 TGTGCCAGCAGCTTAGATGGACGGAGGTTGGGCGAGCAGTACTTC CASSLDGRRLGEQYF
many . TRBJ2-1 TRBV9 15 TGTGCCAGCAGCCAAGTATTCGGGACACCTAATGAGCAGTTCTTC CASSQVFGTPNEQFF
. TRBD2 TRBJ2-5 TRBV7-2 16 TGTGCCAGCAGCTTAAACGCGGGGGGATCAAGCGAGACCCAGTACTTC CASSLNAGGSSETQYF
. . TRBJ1-1 TRBV11-2 14 TGTGCCAGCAGCTTACAGGGGACGGGCACTGAAGCTTTCTTT CASSLQGTGTEAFF
. . TRBJ2-3 TRBV5-4 15 TGTGCCAGCAGCTCGGCCGTGGAGGGCACAGATACGCAGTATTTT CASSSAVEGTDTQYF
few TRBD2 TRBJ2-1 TRBV19 17 TGTGCCAGTAGAGGGACTAGCGGGGGGGCCTCCTACAATGAGCAGTTCTTC CASRGTSGGASYNEQFF
. TRBD1 TRBJ1-2 TRBV29-1 18 TGCAGTGCCATCTCCCCCGGGACAGTCCCCTCAGTCAACTATGGCTACACCTTC CSAISPGTVPSVNYGYTF
. TRBD2 TRBJ2-3 TRBV7-6 15 TGTGCCAGCAGCCGTAGCGGGGGGGTTACAGATACGCAGTATTTT CASSRSGGVTDTQYF
many . TRBJ2-1 TRBV25-1 15 TGTGCCAGCAGTGAATTTGGCGGGTCCTATAATGAGCAGTTCTTC CASSEFGGSYNEQFF
few TRBD1 TRBJ1-2 TRBV7-6 16 TGTGCCAGCAGCTTGGGACAGGGAAGAGTGAACTATGGCTACACCTTC CASSLGQGRVNYGYTF
. . TRBJ1-5 TRBV7-2 14 TGTGCCAGCAGCTTAGATCGGGTAGACCAGCCCCAGCATTTT CASSLDRVDQPQHF
. TRBD1 TRBJ1-5 TRBV29-1 13 TGCAGCGTCGTTACAGGGGGAAATCAGCCCCAGCATTTT CSVVTGGNQPQHF
. . TRBJ1-6 TRBV18 16 TGTGCCAGCTCACCATTGGCGGGGGACCCGGGTTCACCCCTCCACTTT CASSPLAGDPGSPLHF
. TRBD2 TRBJ2-2 TRBV10-3 14 TGTGCCATAAAGGGACTAGCGGAGACCGGGGAGCTGTTTTTT CAIKGLAETGELFF
few TRBD1 TRBJ1-2 TRBV7-2 15 TGTGCCAGCAGCAACCGACAGGGTTTAGACTATGGCTACACCTTC CASSNRQGLDYGYTF
. . TRBJ1-1 TRBV7-9 13 TGTGCCAGCAACGTCAGAGAGGGCACTGAAGCTTTCTTT CASNVREGTEAFF
few TRBD1 TRBJ2-7 TRBV18 15 TGTGCCAGCTCACTCAAACCCGGGACAGATAACGAGCAGTACTTC CASSLKPGTDNEQYF
few . TRBJ1-5 TRBV20-1 11 TGCAGTGCTGGAAGAACAGGGTCCCAGCATTTT CSAGRTGSQHF
few . TRBJ2-1 TRBV21-1 18 TGTGCCAGCAGTTCTAGCCTCTTGGGACAGGGGGCCTACAATGAGCAGTTCTTC CASSSSLLGQGAYNEQFF
many TRBD1 TRBJ2-4 TRBV7-9 15 TGTGCCAGCAGCTTCCAGGGGGCGGCCAAAAACATTCAGTACTTC CASSFQGAAKNIQYF
. . TRBJ1-5 TRBV28 12 TGTGCCAGCAGGGGTATGGAGCAGCCCCAGCATTTT CASRGMEQPQHF
few TRBD2 TRBJ2-3 TRBV14 16 TGTGCCAGCAGCCAGCAAGGGACTAGCGGGGCGGATACGCAGTATTTT CASSQQGTSGADTQYF